Reported below is one T cell receptor (beta chain). This sample was included in a study of blood T cell repertoires in COVID-19. As handled by the study authors: Reference gene primer amplification in the assay estimated nucleated cell counts. Sequencing used immunoSEQ multiplex PCR; TCRdb keeps in-frame clones, though not all of them. The DNA gave D and trimming, while V, J and clone size come from that table. The data hold under 250,000 clones, with about 93% observed a single time. CDR1 is SGDLS and CDR2 is YYNGEE in the germline V gene. J gave up 7 bases and V 1 base, and 5 bases lay outside the gene matches. CDR3 length: 14 residues.

Sequencing input: peripheral blood. V usage is TRBV9 and J usage is TRBJ1-2; 9 nucleotides line up with TRBD1. The clonotype originates from a man aged 55 to 70 with COVID-19, enrolled during active disease. The CDR3 region is CASSVSQGAIGYTF. Here the CDR3 DNA reads TGTGCCAGCAGCGTATCACAGGGGGCGATTGGCTACACCTTC.